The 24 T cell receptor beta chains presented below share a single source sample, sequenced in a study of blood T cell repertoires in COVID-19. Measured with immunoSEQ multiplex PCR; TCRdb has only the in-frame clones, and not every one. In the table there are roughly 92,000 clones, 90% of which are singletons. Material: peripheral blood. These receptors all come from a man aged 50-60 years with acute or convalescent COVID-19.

For the CDR3, the DNA is TGTGCCACCAGCGGCGCCGGGACAGGGTTTAACTATGGCTACACCTTC. Translation gives CATSGAGTGFNYGYTF. The chain is built from TRBV15 and TRBJ1-2; 9 positions agree with TRBD1. The CDR3 loop spans 16 amino acids. V lost 5 bases and J lost 1; bases outside the gene matches: 8. The V gene's germline CDR1 is LNHNV and CDR2 YYDKDF (reference sequence).

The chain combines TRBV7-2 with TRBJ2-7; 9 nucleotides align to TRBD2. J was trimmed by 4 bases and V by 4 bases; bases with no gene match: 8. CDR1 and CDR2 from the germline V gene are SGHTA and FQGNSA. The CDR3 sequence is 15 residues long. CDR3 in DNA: TGTGCCAGCAGCTCCACCGGGACTAGCAAGTACGAGCAGTACTTC. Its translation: CASSSTGTSKYEQYF.

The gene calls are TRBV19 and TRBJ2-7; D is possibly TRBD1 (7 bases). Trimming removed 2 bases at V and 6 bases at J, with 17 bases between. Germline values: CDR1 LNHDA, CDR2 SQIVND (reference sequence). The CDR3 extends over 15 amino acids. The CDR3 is CASSIWGRGATEQYF. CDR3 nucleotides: TGTGCCAGTAGTATATGGGGCAGGGGGGCTACCGAGCAGTACTTC.

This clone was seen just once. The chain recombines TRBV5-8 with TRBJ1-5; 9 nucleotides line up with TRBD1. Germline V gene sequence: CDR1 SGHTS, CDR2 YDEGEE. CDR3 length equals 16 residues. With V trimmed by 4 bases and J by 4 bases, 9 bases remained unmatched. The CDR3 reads CASSLGDRGGNQPQHF. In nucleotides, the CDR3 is TGTGCCAGCAGCCTAGGAGACAGGGGGGGAAATCAGCCCCAGCATTTT.

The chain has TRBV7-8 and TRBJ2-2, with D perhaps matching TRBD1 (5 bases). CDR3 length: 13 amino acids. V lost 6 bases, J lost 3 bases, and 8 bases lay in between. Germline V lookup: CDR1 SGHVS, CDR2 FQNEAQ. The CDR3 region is CASSIRDTGELFF. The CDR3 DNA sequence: TGTGCCAGCAGTATCAGGGACACCGGGGAGCTGTTTTTT.

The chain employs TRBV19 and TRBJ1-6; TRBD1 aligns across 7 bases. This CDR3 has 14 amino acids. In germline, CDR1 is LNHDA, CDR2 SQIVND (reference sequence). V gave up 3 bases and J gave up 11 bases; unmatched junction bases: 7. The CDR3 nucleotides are TGTGCCAGTAGTATGGGAACAGGGGACCCACCCCTCCACTTT. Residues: CASSMGTGDPPLHF.

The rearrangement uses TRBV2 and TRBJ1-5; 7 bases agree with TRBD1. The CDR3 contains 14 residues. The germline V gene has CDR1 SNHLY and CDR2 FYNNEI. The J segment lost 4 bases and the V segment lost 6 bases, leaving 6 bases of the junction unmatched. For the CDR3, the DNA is TGTGCCAGCAGGGGGGACAGCACGAATCAGCCCCAGCATTTT. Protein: CASRGDSTNQPQHF.

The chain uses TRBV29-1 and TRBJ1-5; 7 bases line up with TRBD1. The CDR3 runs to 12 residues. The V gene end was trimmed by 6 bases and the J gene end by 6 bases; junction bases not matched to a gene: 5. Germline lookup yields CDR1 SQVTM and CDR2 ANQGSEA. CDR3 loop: CSVYRGCQPQHF. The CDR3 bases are TGCAGCGTATACAGGGGTTGTCAGCCCCAGCATTTT.

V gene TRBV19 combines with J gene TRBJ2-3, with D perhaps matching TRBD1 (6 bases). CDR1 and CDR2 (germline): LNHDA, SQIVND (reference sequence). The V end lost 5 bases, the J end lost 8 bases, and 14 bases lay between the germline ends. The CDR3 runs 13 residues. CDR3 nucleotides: TGTGCCAGTAGTGACACCAAAGGGGGTACGCAGTATTTT. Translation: CASSDTKGGTQYF.

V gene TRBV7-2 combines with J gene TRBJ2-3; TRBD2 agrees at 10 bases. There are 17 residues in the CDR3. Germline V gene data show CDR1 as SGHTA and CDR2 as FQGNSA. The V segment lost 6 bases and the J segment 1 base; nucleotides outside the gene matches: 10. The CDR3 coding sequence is TGTGCCAGCAGGCTAATAGCGGGAGGTCGACGCACAGATACGCAGTATTTT. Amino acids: CASRLIAGGRRTDTQYF.

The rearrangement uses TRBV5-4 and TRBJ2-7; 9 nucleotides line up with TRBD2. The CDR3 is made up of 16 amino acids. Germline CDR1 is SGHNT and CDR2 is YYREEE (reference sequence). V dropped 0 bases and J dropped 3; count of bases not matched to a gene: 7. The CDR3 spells CASSLEVSGSFYEQYF. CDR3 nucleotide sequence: TGTGCCAGCAGCTTGGAAGTTAGCGGGAGCTTCTACGAGCAGTACTTC.

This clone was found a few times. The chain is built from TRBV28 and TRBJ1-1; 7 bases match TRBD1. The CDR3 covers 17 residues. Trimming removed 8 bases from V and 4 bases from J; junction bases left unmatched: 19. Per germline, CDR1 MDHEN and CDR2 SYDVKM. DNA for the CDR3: TGTGCCAGCCAAGTTTTTAGGCAGGGGGTGAAGGGCACTGAAGCTTTCTTT. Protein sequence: CASQVFRQGVKGTEAFF.

CDR3: CASSVGPSGRIRDEQFF. The CDR3, as DNA: TGTGCCAGCAGCGTAGGACCTAGCGGGAGGATTAGAGATGAGCAGTTCTTC. The V and J genes are TRBV9 and TRBJ2-1; 11 nucleotides agree with TRBD2. The J segment lost 8 bases and the V segment lost 0 bases, leaving 10 bases of the junction unmatched. Germline CDR1 is SGDLS and CDR2 is YYNGEE. This CDR3 is built from 17 residues.

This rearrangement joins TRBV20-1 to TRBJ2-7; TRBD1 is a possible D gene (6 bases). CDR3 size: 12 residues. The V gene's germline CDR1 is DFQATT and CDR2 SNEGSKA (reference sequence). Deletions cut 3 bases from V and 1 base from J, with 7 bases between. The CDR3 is CSASGQSYEQYF. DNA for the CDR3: TGCAGTGCTAGTGGACAGTCCTACGAGCAGTACTTC.

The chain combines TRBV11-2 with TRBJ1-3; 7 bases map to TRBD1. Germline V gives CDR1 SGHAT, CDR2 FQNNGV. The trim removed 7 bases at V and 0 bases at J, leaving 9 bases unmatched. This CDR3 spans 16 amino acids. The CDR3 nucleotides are TGTGCCAGCACTTCTCTGGGACAGCCCTCTGGAAACACCATATATTTT. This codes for CASTSLGQPSGNTIYF.

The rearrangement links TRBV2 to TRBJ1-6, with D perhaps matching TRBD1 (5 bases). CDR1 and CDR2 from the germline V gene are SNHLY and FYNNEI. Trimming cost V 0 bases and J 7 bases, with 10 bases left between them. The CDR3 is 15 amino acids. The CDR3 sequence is CASSEAVTANSPLHF. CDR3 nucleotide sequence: TGTGCCAGCAGTGAAGCGGTGACAGCAAATTCACCCCTCCACTTT.

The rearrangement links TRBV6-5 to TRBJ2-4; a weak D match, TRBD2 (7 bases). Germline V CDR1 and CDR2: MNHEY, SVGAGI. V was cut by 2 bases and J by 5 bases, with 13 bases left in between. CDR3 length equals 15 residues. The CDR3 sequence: CASSYGPGGQNIQYF. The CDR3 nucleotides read TGTGCCAGCAGTTACGGTCCGGGGGGCCAAAACATTCAGTACTTC.

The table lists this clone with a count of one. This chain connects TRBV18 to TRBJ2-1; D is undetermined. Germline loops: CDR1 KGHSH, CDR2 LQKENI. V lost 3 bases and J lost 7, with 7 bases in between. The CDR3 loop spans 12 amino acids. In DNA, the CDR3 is TGTGCCAGCTCACCCGGGTGGAATGAGCAGTTCTTC. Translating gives CASSPGWNEQFF.

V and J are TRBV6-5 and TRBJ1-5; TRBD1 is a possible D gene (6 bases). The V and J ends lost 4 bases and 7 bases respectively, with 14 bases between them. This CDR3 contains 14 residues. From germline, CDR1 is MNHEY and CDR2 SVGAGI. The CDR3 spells CASSLAGASQPQHF. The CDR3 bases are TGTGCCAGCAGTTTAGCGGGGGCAAGCCAGCCCCAGCATTTT.

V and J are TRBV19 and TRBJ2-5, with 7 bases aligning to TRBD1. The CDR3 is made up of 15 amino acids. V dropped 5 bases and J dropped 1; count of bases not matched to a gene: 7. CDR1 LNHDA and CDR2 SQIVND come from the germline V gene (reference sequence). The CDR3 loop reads CASSGQAPFQETQYF. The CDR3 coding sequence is TGTGCCAGTAGTGGACAGGCCCCCTTCCAAGAGACCCAGTACTTC.

CDR3 in amino acids: CASSDLRGYGYTF. CDR3 DNA: TGTGCCAGCAGTGATTTGAGAGGTTATGGCTACACCTTC. The chain links TRBV12-3 or TRBV12-4 to TRBJ1-2; no clear D. V was trimmed by 5 bases and J by 5 bases, leaving 12 bases between them. The CDR3 runs 13 residues.

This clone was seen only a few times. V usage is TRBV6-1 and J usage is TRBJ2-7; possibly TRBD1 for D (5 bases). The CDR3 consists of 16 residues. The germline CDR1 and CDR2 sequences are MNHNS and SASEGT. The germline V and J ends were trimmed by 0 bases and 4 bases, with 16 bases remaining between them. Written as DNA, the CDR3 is TGTGCCAGCAGTGAAGCGTGGGGCCTATCCCCTTACGAGCAGTACTTC. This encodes CASSEAWGLSPYEQYF.

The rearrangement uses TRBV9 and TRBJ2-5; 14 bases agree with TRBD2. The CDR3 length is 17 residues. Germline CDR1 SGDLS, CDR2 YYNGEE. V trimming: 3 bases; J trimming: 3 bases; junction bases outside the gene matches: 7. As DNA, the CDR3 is TGTGCCAGCAGCGCCAGACTAGCGGGAGGGCCCAAAGAGACCCAGTACTTC. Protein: CASSARLAGGPKETQYF.

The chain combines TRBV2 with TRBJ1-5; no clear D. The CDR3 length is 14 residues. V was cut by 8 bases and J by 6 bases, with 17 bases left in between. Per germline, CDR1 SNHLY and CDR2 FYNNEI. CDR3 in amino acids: CASQADTESQPQHF. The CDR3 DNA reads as TGTGCCAGCCAAGCCGACACCGAGTCTCAGCCCCAGCATTTT.